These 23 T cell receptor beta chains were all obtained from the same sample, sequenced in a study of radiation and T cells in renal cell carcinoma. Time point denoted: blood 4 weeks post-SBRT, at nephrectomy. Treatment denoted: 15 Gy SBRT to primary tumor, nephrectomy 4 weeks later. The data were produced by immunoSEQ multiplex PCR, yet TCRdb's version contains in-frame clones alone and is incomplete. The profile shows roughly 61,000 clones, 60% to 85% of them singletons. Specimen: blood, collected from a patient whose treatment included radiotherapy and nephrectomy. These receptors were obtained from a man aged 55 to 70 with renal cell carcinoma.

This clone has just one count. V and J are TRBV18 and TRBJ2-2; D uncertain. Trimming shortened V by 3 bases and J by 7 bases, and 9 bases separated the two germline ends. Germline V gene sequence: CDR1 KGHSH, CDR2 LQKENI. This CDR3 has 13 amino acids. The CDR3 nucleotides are TGTGCCAGCTCACCGGCTTCGGGCGGGGAGCTGTTTTTT. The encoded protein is CASSPASGGELFF.

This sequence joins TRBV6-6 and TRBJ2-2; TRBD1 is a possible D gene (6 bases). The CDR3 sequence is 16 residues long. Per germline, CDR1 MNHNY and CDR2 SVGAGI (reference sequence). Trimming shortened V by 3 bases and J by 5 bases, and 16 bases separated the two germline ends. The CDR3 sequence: CASSYKQGAATGELFF. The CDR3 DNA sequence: TGTGCCAGCAGTTATAAACAGGGAGCAGCGACCGGGGAGCTGTTTTTT.

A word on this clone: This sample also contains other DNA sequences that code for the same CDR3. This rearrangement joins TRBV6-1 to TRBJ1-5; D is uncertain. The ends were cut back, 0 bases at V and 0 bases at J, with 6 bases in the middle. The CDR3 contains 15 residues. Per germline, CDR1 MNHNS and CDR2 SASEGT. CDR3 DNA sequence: TGTGCCAGCAGTGAAGCAGTTTATAGCAATCAGCCCCAGCATTTT. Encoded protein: CASSEAVYSNQPQHF.

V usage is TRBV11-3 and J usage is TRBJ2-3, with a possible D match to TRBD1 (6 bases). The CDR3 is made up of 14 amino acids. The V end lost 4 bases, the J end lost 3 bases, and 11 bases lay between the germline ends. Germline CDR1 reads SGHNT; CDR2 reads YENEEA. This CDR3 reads CASSSGQRTDTQYF. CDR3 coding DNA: TGTGCCAGCAGCTCCGGACAGAGAACAGATACGCAGTATTTT.

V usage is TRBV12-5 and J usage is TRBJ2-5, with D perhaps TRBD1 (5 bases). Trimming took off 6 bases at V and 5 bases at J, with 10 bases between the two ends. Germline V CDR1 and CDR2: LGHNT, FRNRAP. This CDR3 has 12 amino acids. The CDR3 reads CASGLPGETQYF. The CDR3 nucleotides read TGTGCTAGTGGCCTCCCAGGGGAGACCCAGTACTTC.

Here the CDR3 DNA reads TGCGCCAGCAGCCAGACAGGTAATCAGCCCCAGCATTTT. Translated, it gives CASSQTGNQPQHF. J is TRBJ1-5 and V is TRBV5-1; the D gene is possibly TRBD1 (6 bases). Trimming took off 4 bases at V and 4 bases at J, with 9 bases between the two ends. CDR1 is SGHRS, CDR2 YFSETQ, per germline. The CDR3 is made up of 13 amino acids. The entire variable domain, with the rest obtained from reference TRBV5-1 and TRBJ1-5, is as follows: KAGVTQTPRYLIKTRGQQVTLSCSPISGHRSVSWYQQTPGQGLQFLFEYFSETQRNKGNFPGRFSGRQFSNSRSEMNVSTLELGDSALYLCASSQTGNQPQHFGDGTRLSIL.

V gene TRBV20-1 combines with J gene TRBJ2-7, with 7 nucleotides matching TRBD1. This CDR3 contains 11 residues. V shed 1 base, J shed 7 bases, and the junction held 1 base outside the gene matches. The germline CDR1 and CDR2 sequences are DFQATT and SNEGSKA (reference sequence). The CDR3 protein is CSARAGQEQYV. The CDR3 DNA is TGCAGTGCTAGAGCGGGACAGGAGCAGTACGTC.

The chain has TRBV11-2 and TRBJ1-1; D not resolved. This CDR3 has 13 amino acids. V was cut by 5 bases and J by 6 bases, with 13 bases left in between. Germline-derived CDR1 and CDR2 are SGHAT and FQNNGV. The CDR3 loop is CASSPRTDSEAFF. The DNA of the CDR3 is TGTGCCAGCAGCCCCCGGACTGACTCTGAAGCTTTCTTT.

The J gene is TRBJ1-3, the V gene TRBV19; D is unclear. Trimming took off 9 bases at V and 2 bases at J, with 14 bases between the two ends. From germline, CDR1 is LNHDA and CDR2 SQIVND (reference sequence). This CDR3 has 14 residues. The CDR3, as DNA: TGTGCCAGCAAGAAACAAGAAACTGGAAACACCATATATTTT. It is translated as CASKKQETGNTIYF.

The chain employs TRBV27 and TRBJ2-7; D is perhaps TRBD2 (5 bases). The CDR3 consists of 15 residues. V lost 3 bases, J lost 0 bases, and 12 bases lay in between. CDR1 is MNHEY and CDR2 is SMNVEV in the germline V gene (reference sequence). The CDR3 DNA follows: TGTGCCAGCAGTTTCCAGCATGGGAGCTCCTACGAGCAGTACTTC. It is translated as CASSFQHGSSYEQYF.

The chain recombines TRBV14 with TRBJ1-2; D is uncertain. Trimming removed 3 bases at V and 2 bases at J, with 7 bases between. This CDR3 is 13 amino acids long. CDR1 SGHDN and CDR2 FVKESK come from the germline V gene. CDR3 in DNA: TGTGCCAGCAGCCAGCGAGGGAACTATGGCTACACCTTC. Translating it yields CASSQRGNYGYTF. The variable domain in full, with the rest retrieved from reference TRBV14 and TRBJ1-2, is EAGVTQFPSHSVIEKGQTVTLRCDPISGHDNLYWYRRVMGKEIKFLLHFVKESKQDESGMPNNRFLAERTGGTYSTLKVQPAELEDSGVYFCASSQRGNYGYTFGSGTRLTVV.

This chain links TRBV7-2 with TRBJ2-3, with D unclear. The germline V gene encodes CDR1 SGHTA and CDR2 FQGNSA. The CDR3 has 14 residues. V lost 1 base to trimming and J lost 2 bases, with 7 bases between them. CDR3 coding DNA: TGTGCCAGCAGCTTAGTATTTAACACAGATACGCAGTATTTT. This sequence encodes CASSLVFNTDTQYF.

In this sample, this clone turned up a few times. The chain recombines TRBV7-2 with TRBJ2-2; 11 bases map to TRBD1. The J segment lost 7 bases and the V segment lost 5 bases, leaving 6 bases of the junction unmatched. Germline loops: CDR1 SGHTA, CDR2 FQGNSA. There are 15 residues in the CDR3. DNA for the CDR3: TGTGCCAGCAGCCTGCGGACAGGGGGCGGCGGGGAGCTGTTTTTT. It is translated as CASSLRTGGGGELFF.

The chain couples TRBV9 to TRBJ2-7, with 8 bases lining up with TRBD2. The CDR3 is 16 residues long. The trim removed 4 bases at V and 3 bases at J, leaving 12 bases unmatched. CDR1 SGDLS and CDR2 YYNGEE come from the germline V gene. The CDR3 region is CASSPRWREAGYEQYF. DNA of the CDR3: TGTGCCAGCAGCCCTCGGTGGCGGGAGGCTGGCTACGAGCAGTACTTC.

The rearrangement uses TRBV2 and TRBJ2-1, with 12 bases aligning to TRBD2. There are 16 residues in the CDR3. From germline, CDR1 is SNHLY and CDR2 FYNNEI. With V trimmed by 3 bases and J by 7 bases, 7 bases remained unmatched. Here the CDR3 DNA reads TGTGCCAGCAGTGATCCTAGCGGGGGGGTAGATAATGAGCAGTTCTTC. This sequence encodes CASSDPSGGVDNEQFF.

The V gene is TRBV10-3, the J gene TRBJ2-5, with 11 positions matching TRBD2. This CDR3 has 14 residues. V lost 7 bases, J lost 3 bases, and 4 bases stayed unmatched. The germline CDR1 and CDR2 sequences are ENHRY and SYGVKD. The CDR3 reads CAIMKGLAEETQYF. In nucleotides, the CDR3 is TGTGCCATCATGAAGGGACTAGCGGAAGAGACCCAGTACTTC.

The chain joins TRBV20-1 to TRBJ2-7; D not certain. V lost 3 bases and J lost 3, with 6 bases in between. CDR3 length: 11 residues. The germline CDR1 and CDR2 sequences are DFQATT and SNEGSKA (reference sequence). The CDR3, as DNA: TGCAGTGCTAGTAACGGCTACGAGCAGTACGTC. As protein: CSASNGYEQYV.

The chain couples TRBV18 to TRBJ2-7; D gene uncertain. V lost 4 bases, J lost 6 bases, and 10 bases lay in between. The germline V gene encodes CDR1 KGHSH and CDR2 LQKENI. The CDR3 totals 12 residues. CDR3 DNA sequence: TGTGCCAGCTCACTCCCAGGCTCCGAGCAGTACGTC. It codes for CASSLPGSEQYV.

The CDR3 here is CAWSVGYGNTEAFF. DNA of the CDR3: TGTGCCTGGAGTGTGGGGTACGGGAACACTGAAGCTTTCTTT. This chain joins TRBV30 and TRBJ1-1; D remains unclear. The V and J ends lost 0 bases and 1 base respectively, with 9 bases between them. CDR1 is GTSNPN, CDR2 SVGIG, per germline (reference sequence). This CDR3 region has 14 residues.

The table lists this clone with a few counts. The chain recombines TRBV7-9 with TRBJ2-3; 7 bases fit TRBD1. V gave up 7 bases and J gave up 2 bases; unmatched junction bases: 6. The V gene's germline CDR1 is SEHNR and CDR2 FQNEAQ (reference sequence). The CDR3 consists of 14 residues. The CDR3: CASTGTVNTDTQYF. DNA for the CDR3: TGTGCCAGCACCGGGACAGTGAACACAGATACGCAGTATTTT.

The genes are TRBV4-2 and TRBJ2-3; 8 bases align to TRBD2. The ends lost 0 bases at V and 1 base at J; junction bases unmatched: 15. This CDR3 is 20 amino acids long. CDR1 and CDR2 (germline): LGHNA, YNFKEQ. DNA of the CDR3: TGTGCCAGCAGCCAAGAGCCTCAGAAGGGGAGCGGGGGAGGCACAGATACGCAGTATTTT. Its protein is CASSQEPQKGSGGGTDTQYF.

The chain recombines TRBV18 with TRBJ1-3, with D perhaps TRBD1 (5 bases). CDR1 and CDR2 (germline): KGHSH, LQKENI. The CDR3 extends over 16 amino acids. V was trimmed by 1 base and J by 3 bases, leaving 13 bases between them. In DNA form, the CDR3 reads TGTGCCAGCTCACCACAATCGGGGGACCTTGGAAACACCATATATTTT. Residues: CASSPQSGDLGNTIYF.

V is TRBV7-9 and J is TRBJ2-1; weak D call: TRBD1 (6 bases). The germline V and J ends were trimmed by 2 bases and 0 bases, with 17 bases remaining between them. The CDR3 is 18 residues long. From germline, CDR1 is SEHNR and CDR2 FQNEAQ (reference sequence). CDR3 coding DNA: TGTGCCAGCAGCTTACGCATGTTTCAGGGGACCTCCTACAATGAGCAGTTCTTC. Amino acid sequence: CASSLRMFQGTSYNEQFF.